This T cell receptor beta chain appears in the sequencing data of a study of T cells in Graves' hyperthyroidism and ophthalmopathy (dated by TCRdb to about 2019). About the study as a whole: Peripheral blood samples were taken at the time of initial diagnosis, prior to any treatment. After sampling, hyperthyroidism patients received methimazole starting at 30 mg daily, and ophthalmopathy patients received high-dose intravenous methylprednisolone. A discovery cohort of about a hundred patients, about 40 with Graves' ophthalmopathy and about 60 with stable Graves' hyperthyroidism, was used to find distinguishing TCR V-J signatures. Thyroid tissue and blood T-cell repertoires from about six Graves' hyperthyroidism patients were also compared in the study. An independent validation cohort of some 18 hyperthyroidism patients and about 15 patients who later progressed to ophthalmopathy tested prospective prediction of ophthalmopathy. TCR Vbeta CDR3 sequencing of 135 peripheral blood samples (approximately 44 ophthalmopathy, under 80 hyperthyroidism and roughly 17 progressor patients) is reported in the paper. For training and testing, the 100 or so patients in the discovery cohort were randomly divided in a 7:3 ratio.

The paper's findings and limits, for the study overall: Most expanded thyroid clonotypes (frequency above 0.001) were also found in blood, which suggests that blood repertoires may mirror thyroid immune responses. Ophthalmopathy was separated from stable hyperthyroidism by a 13 V-J signature model, with just over 85% sensitivity and about 81% specificity obtained in cross-validation and 80%/75% obtained in testing. No statistical method was used to set the sample size in advance, and investigators knew the group allocation. In validation, progression to ophthalmopathy was predicted by the model with nearly 71% sensitivity and 72% to 85% specificity, a median of approximately 6.5 months before onset.

A patient counted as having stable Graves' hyperthyroidism if no progression to ophthalmopathy occurred over 18 months of follow-up. Hyperthyroidism patients were aged 18 to 65 years and newly diagnosed, with disease duration of less than 2 months. Any patient with an uncontrolled infection, another autoimmune disease, pregnancy or lactation was excluded. Diagnoses were established on the basis of clinical symptoms, serum thyroxine and TRAb, thyroid ultrasound, and orbital computed tomography. PBMCs were isolated from about 9.1 ml of fresh peripheral blood by Ficoll-Paque density gradient centrifugation. Total RNA was extracted using Trizol reagent, and RNA quality was assessed on an Agilent 2100 Bioanalyzer. This clonotype was recorded a few times. There is no known antigen for this receptor. Base quality data are lacking; no much larger clone is found one base away. The CDR3 goes from the cysteine to the phenylalanine over 14 residues. Just the 42-base CDR3 DNA is kept, in frame starting at base 1. V loses 0 bases, J loses 4 bases, and the germline ends lie 10 bases apart. Reading the germline V gene gives CDR1 SGDLS and CDR2 YYNGEE.

Amplification of TCR beta CDR3 regions was carried out from RNA transcripts. For the first round of RT-PCR on the TCR CDR3, the HTBI primer set was used together with the Qiagen OneStep RT-PCR kit. Libraries were constructed in a second round of multiplex PCR, after which size selection and purification were performed. Sequencing of the libraries was done on an Illumina HiSeq2000 using paired-end 100 bp reads. Concerning the study's data processing: SOAPnuke was used to process the raw data, with reads discarded if the reads contained adapters or uncalled bases, had a mean Phred below 15, or lacked an exact constant-primer or identifier match. COPE v1.2.5 was used to merge the high-quality paired reads, and each unique nucleotide sequence was defined as a clonotype. MiTCR v1.1 was used to align the clonotypes against IMGT TRBV, TRBD and TRBJ reference segments. The analysis included only V-J combinations with a frequency above 0.0001, which together covered 99% to 99.2% of the repertoires. The TCS score was defined as F50 (clonal expansion) divided by E x V (chaos), with BLOSUM62-based TCRdist calculated between CDR3 peptides within each V-J. Welch's t-statistics and random forest reduced approximately 520 V-J features to 13, which were used in a naive Bayes classifier (R e1071). TCRdb redid the processing of the public reads, applying fastp at Q25 and MiXCR, and retained in-frame beta chains. When rows share a CDR3 protein, they turn into one entry using the most common DNA and genes. TCRdb's processing, not the study's, gives the V and J calls here. This sample is represented by more than 500,000 distinct CDR3 sequences; around 13% of them were singletons. The ten top clones hold around 13% of the sample.

This sequence uses TRBV9 and TRBJ1-2, and possibly TRBD1, on 6 matching bases. The source is a woman in her thirties or forties with Graves' hyperthyroidism. Sequencing was performed on blood. The DNA sequence reads TGTGCCAGCAGCGTAGATTCAGGGGTCTATGGCTACACCTTC. The resulting protein is CASSVDSGVYGYTF. Reference TRBV9 and TRBJ1-2 genes cover what lies past the CDR3, so the full variable domain is DSGVTQTPKHLITATGQRVTLRCSPRSGDLSVYWYQQSLDQGLQFLIQYYNGEERAKGNILERFSAQQFPDLHSELNLSSLELGDSALYFCASSVDSGVYGYTFGSGTRLTVV.